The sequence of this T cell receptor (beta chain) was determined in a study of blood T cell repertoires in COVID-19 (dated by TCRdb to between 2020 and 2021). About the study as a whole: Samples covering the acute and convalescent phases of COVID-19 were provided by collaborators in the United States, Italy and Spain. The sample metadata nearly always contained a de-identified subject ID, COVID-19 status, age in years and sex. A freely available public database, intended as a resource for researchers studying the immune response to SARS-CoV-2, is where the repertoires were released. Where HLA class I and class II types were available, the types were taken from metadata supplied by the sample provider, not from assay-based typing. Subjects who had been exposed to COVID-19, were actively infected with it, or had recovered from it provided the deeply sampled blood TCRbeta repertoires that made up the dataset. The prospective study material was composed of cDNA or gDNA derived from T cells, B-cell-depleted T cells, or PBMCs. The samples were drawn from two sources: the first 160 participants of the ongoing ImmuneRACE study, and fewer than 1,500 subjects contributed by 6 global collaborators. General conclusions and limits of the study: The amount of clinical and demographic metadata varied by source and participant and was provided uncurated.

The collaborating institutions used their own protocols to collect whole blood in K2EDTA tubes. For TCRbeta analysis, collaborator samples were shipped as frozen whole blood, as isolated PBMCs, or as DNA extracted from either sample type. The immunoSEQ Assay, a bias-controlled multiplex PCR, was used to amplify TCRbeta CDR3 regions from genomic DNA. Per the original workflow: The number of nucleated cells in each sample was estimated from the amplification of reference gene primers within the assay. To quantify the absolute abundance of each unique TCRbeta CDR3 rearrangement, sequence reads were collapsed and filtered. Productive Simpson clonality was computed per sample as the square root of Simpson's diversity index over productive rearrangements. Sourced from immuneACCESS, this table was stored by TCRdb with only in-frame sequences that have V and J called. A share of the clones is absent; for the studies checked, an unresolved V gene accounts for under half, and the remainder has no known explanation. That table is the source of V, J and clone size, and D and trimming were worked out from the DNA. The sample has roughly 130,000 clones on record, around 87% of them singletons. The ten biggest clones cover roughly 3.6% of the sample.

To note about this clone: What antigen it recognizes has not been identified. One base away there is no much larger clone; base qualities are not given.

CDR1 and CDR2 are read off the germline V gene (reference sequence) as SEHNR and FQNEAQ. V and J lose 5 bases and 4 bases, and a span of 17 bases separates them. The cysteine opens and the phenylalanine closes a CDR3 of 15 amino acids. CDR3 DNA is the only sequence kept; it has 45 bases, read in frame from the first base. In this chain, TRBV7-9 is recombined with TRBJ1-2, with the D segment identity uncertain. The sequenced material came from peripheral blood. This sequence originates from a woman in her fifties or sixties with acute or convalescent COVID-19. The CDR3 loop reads CASSPGLSGLYGYTF. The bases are TGTGCCAGCAGCCCAGGTTTGTCAGGACTCTATGGCTACACCTTC.